This is a list of T cell receptor beta chains from one sample in a study of early T cells in non-severe SARS-CoV-2 infection. MiXCR, run by TCRdb on the 5' RACE reads, gives a single entry per CDR3 protein. This sample has under 55,000 distinct CDR3 sequences, with around 10% found just once. The sequencing sample was made of whole blood. These receptors were taken from an adult who was a healthcare worker with PCR-confirmed SARS-CoV-2 infection or an uninfected control (not recorded which). Each CDR3 is given with its conserved first and last residue. D genes are given only for firm matches. The size field is filled for only some rows; it gives once, few, many or a size class.

J gene,D gene,V gene,clone size,CDR3 protein,CDR3 DNA
TRBJ2-7,TRBD1,TRBV18,many,CASSSTGVRSSYEQYF,TGTGCCAGCTCATCGACAGGGGTCCGTAGCTCCTACGAGCAGTACTTC
TRBJ2-1,NA,TRBV5-4,NA,CASSRRVSNPTEQFF,TGTGCCAGCAGCCGGCGGGTCTCCAACCCCACTGAGCAGTTCTTC
TRBJ2-2,NA,TRBV2,many,CASNSGYNTGELFF,TGTGCCAGCAACAGCGGGTATAACACCGGGGAGCTGTTTTTT
TRBJ2-7,TRBD2,TRBV19,many,CASSITGTSVSYEQYF,TGTGCCAGTAGTATCACCGGGACTAGCGTCTCCTACGAGCAGTACTTC
TRBJ2-1,TRBD2,TRBV7-3,few,CASSPDGTSGTNEQFF,TGTGCCAGCAGCCCGGATGGGACTAGCGGGACCAATGAGCAGTTCTTC
TRBJ2-1,NA,TRBV28,many,CASSLRGAQFNEQFF,TGTGCCAGCAGTTTACGGGGCGCGCAGTTCAATGAGCAGTTCTTC
TRBJ1-1,NA,TRBV29-1,NA,CSVAYLTAMNTEAFF,TGCAGCGTTGCTTACTTGACAGCTATGAACACTGAAGCTTTCTTT
TRBJ2-1,TRBD2,TRBV20-1,NA,CSARDVFWGGRASNEQFF,TGCAGTGCTAGAGATGTATTTTGGGGCGGGAGGGCCTCCAATGAGCAGTTCTTC
TRBJ1-2,NA,TRBV29-1,medium-sized,CSGGGHTF,TGCAGCGGGGGGGGACACACCTTC
TRBJ2-1,NA,TRBV4-1,many,CASSQDNAGDEQFF,TGCGCCAGCAGCCAAGATAACGCTGGGGATGAGCAGTTCTTC
TRBJ1-3,NA,TRBV4-2,many,CASSQEGWGAGNTIYF,TGTGCCAGCAGCCAAGAGGGATGGGGCGCTGGAAACACCATATATTTT
TRBJ2-6,NA,TRBV28,many,CASRHDRHGANVLTF,TGTGCCAGCAGACACGACAGGCACGGGGCCAACGTCCTGACTTTC
TRBJ2-2,TRBD2,TRBV13,many,CASRGGPGKNTGELFF,TGTGCCAGCCGGGGGGGACCTGGAAAAAACACCGGGGAGCTGTTTTTT
TRBJ2-7,NA,TRBV4-2,NA,CASSPWLTYEQYF,TGTGCCAGCAGCCCGTGGCTTACCTACGAGCAGTACTTC
TRBJ1-1,NA,TRBV7-3,many,CASSLGMNTEAFF,TGTGCCAGCAGCTTAGGGATGAACACTGAAGCTTTCTTT
TRBJ2-7,NA,TRBV7-9,NA,CASSLSHEQYF,TGTGCCAGCAGCCTGAGCCACGAGCAGTACTTC
TRBJ2-3,NA,TRBV3-1,few,CASSHGDTQYF,TGTGCCAGCAGCCATGGAGATACGCAGTATTTT
TRBJ2-6,TRBD2,TRBV7-2,NA,CATPRGAGANVLTF,TGTGCCACACCTCGGGGGGCTGGGGCCAACGTCCTGACTTTC
TRBJ2-1,NA,TRBV29-1,many,CSVEGGGNYNEQFF,TGCAGCGTTGAGGGAGGCGGGAACTACAATGAGCAGTTCTTC
TRBJ2-7,NA,TRBV28,NA,CASSSGARYEQYF,TGTGCCAGCAGTTCGGGCGCAAGATACGAGCAGTACTTC
TRBJ1-1,TRBD1,TRBV10-3,many,CAISESGTGAQTEAFF,TGTGCCATCAGTGAGTCAGGGACAGGGGCGCAAACTGAAGCTTTCTTT
TRBJ1-3,TRBD1,TRBV4-3,many,CASSQDQGAGNTIYF,TGCGCCAGCAGCCAAGATCAGGGGGCCGGAAACACCATATATTTT
TRBJ2-4,NA,TRBV19,many,CASSIPGSAKNIQYF,TGTGCCAGTAGTATACCAGGGTCGGCCAAAAACATTCAGTACTTC
TRBJ2-5,NA,TRBV12-3/TRBV12-4,few,CASSRSQGETQYF,TGTGCCAGCAGCCGCTCACAAGGGGAGACCCAGTACTTC
TRBJ2-1,TRBD1,TRBV20-1,NA,CSASPGQSSYNEQFF,TGCAGTGCTAGCCCGGGACAGAGCTCCTACAATGAGCAGTTCTTC
TRBJ2-1,NA,TRBV6-2/TRBV6-3,NA,CASSYGGLRNNEQFF,TGTGCCAGCAGTTACGGGGGACTTCGCAACAATGAGCAGTTCTTC